This T cell receptor beta chain derives from a study of cytomegalovirus exposure and HLA in healthy donors (dated by TCRdb to about 2017). In the study overall: An earlier analysis of about 530 of the donors reported 276 Gb of sequence data and some 110 million unique TCR beta sequences obtained from about 179 million T cells. Approximately 300 gigabases of sequencing data and roughly 80 million unique TCR sequences made up an early release that covered fewer than 650 HLA-typed donors. Of the roughly 400 genotyped donors, about 80% fell in the genetic ancestry cluster associated with self-reported Caucasian donors. The study aimed to test whether signatures of past pathogen exposure could be identified by cataloging public T cell receptors. The T cell repertoires of several hundred subjects were profiled by immunosequencing and related to cytomegalovirus serostatus. Along with the approximately 620-subject first cohort, a separate validation cohort of some 130 different subjects was used. To predict cytomegalovirus infection status, the study brought together high-throughput TCR immunosequencing, statistical association of individual TCRs with disease status, and machine learning. In a later analysis, previously published TCR beta repertoires from 550 to 700 donors were re-analyzed and high-resolution HLA genotyping was added so that TCR occurrence patterns could be studied. Rather than drawing on any new phenotypic data, the later analysis identified candidate immune exposures from TCR beta sequences and the way those sequences occurred across donors. To decide whether each TCR beta V gene segment behaved as functional or pseudogenic, an earlier analysis of some 580 of the donors relied on high-throughput TCR beta sequencing. Donor age, sex, ethnicity and CMV serostatus were compiled together with the repertoire data. A later genetic analysis took genome-wide SNP genotypes for about three fifths of the roughly 700 donors and used that subset as a discovery cohort. Every repertoire in the discovery cohort had been generated on one and the same sequencing platform. Both class I and class II loci were covered by HLA typing, at four-digit resolution. The number of donors typed differed by locus, with about 629-630 for A, B, C, DRB1 and DQB1, around 500 for DQA1, over 600 for DPA1, and approximately 470 for DPB1. Because of strong linkage in the cohort, roughly five DR-DQ haplotypes were treated as single units for association and clustering. Across 300 to 400 genotyped donors of the cohort, an average of about 220,000 unique TCR beta nucleotide sequences per donor were sequenced, and approximately 17% of those sequences were non-productive. What the authors observed across the whole study: A later genetic analysis reported fewer N-insertions in productive TCRs among donors in an Asian-associated ancestry cluster than the roughly 650-donor mean. A further reported finding was that TCR beta sequences accurately predicted the HLA-A and HLA-B alleles for most subjects in the first cohort. Linkage disequilibrium might explain the correlated functional status among segregating V segments, but an unknown experimental factor could not be ruled out. A cluster of highly shared sequence variants was judged likely to represent a technical artifact of the sequencing pipeline. Most TCR sequences were seen in very few donors, while some public TCRs were found in many individuals. In this cohort, only TCR beta chains were sequenced, and detectable features were limited by the absence of alpha or paired-chain data. Specific HLA alleles were associated with roughly 16,000 TCR beta sequences at a false discovery rate of 0.05 in a later analysis. A later analysis found that most CMV-associated TCR beta chains appeared HLA-restricted, with HLA associations seemingly driven largely by CMV exposure. It was suggested by the authors that the approach could potentially be generalized to other disease states and immunological phenotypes. Compared with equally common non-associated chains, HLA-associated TCR beta chains in a later analysis were more clonally expanded and had lower generation probabilities. In a later analysis, TCR association rates were found to vary across HLA loci, with the most associated TCRs seen for DRB1 alleles and the fewest for HLA-C alleles. The presence/absence analyses assumed that sequencing depth was roughly uniform across donors, and that assumption may not be true. In vitro tests confirmed that a few of the cytomegalovirus-associated TCR beta chains recognize cytomegalovirus antigens. Because counts were too low, roughly 17 rarely observed V segments, including chromosome 9 orphons, were left out of the earlier analysis of 500 to 650 of the donors. A total of fewer than 200 TCR beta chains were listed by the study as associated with cytomegalovirus. Because some donors lacked HLA typing at each locus, the association tests relied only on the typed subset. Immune exposure information for the cohort was limited to CMV serostatus. In an earlier analysis of roughly 500 of the donors, most TCR beta V segments appeared in productive rearrangements about 90% or about 30% of the time, broadly matching IMGT annotations. When HLA alleles, especially DR and DQ, strongly co-occurred, attributing TCR associations to individual alleles was difficult. Cytomegalovirus status was reported to be diagnosed by the classifier with high specificity and sensitivity in both the original and validation cohorts. In a later genetic analysis, a missense DCLRE1C variant was associated with V-gene and J-gene trimming of TCR beta chains, and the association was replicated in an independent cohort. Some IMGT-functional V segments, including TRBV6-2 and TRBV6-3, could not be told apart with the 87-base-pair reads, so those segments were excluded. A later analysis reported that several top co-occurrence clusters appeared linked to parvovirus B19, influenza, CMV and Epstein-Barr virus.

The library was built by means of the immunoSEQ multiplex PCR assay. The multiplex PCR relied on a mix of 60 forward primers for TCR Vbeta segments and 13 reverse primers for TCR Jbeta segments. Amplification of the CDR3 region of rearranged TCR beta genes was performed with a multiplex PCR assay on genomic DNA. Amplified TCR beta libraries were sequenced as 87-base-pair reads on the Illumina HiSeq System. Processing in the source paper ran as follows. A later analysis tallied 80 million to 95 million unique TCR beta chains across the 666 repertoires, and some 10 million of those chains were shared by two or more donors. Raw reads were error-corrected and collapsed into unique sequences by a nearest-neighbor algorithm in which closely related sequences were merged to remove PCR and sequencing errors. Alignment of CDR3 sequences to IMGT reference sequences was used to assign V, D and J gene segments. For a sequence to be retained, at least a six-nucleotide match to both a V gene segment and a J gene segment was required. A rearrangement counted as productive if the CDR3 had no stop codons and remained in frame with V and J, and every other rearrangement counted as non-productive. Following IMGT convention, CDR3 was defined as the stretch from the second conserved V-encoded cysteine up to the conserved J-encoded phenylalanine. The earlier analysis of 550 to 650 of the donors excluded any sequence lacking an unambiguous match to a single V gene segment. In an earlier analysis of 500 to 750 of the donors, V segments were called functional above 56.7% productive rearrangements and were called segregating when the between-donor standard deviation exceeded 5%. To diagnose cytomegalovirus status from the catalog of TCR beta chain sequences, a statistical classification framework was built. V and J gene assignment, in a later analysis, came from comparing TCR nucleotide sequences with IMGT/GENE-DB human TR gene sequences. A later analysis assigned CDR3 sequences and most-parsimonious VDJ recombination scenarios with the TCRdist pipeline. A later analysis defined each TCR beta chain by its CDR3 amino acid sequence plus V-gene family, and excluded reads lacking a unique V-gene family. A later analysis removed 592 highly shared, low-generation-probability nucleotide sequences to deal with suspected cross-contamination and a sequencing artifact. A later analysis calculated a clonal expansion index for each public chain from normalized within-repertoire ranks of inferred template counts. A later analysis computed generation probabilities with a VDJ recombination model fitted to out-of-frame rearrangements, and checked the results against IGoR. In a later analysis, TCR-TCR, TCR-HLA and TCR-CMV co-occurrence was scored with hypergeometric tests, and a repertoire-size bias correction was applied to TCR pairs. A later analysis estimated false discovery rates by permuting HLA or CMV assignments 20 times. In a later analysis, co-occurring TCRs were grouped with DBSCAN, and TCRdist sequence similarity was added when clustering was performed within HLA-allele-positive subsets. Repertoires with fewer than 30,000 or more than 120,000 public chains, plus five repertoires with anomalous nucleotide sharing, were excluded from co-occurrence clustering. TCRdb stores this immuneACCESS table with in-frame sequences only. Part of the clones is absent; in the studies checked, under half of the shortfall reflects unresolved V genes, and no reason is known for the rest. V and J calls and clone size are those listed in that table; D and trimming were worked out from the DNA. For this sample the table gives about 120,000 clones, of which 70% to 85% were detected only once. The ten top clones hold approximately 11% of the sample.

With regard to this clone: Its cognate antigen has yet to be identified. It has no much larger one-base neighbor in the sample; base qualities were not kept.

Taken from the germline V gene, the CDR1 and CDR2 loops are KGHSH and LQKENI. The cysteine opens and the phenylalanine closes a CDR3 of 16 amino acids. The CDR3 DNA has 48 bases and is translated from base 1. V is shortened by 3 bases, J by 1 base, and the region joining them spans 13 bases. In total, roughly 670 healthy bone marrow donors made up the cohort. Cohort members were all nominally healthy when sampled, although unrecorded immune exposures were likely present. The donor was CMV seropositive and belonged to the group of 250 to 300 seropositive cohort members. A peripheral blood sample was provided by each donor, and peripheral blood mononuclear cells were used for TCR beta sequencing. The Qiagen DNeasy Blood Extraction Kit was used to extract genomic DNA from the blood cell samples.

The rearrangement combines TRBV18 with TRBJ1-5; perhaps TRBD1 is the D gene, with 5 bases matching. The specimen sequenced was PBMCs. This TCR was sampled from a man aged 35 to 55 in good health and CMV-seropositive. In nucleotide form, the sequence is TGTGCCAGCTCACCGACAGAAGGAAGGAGCAATCAGCCCCAGCATTTT. It translates as CASSPTEGRSNQPQHF.